This T cell receptor (beta chain) is from a study of blood T cell repertoires in COVID-19 (dated by TCRdb to the early 2020s). About the full investigation: Samples covering the acute and convalescent phases of COVID-19 were provided by collaborators in the United States, Italy and Spain. The samples were drawn from the first 160 participants of the ongoing ImmuneRACE study and from 1,254 subjects provided by 6 global collaborators. The dataset comprised deeply sampled blood TCRbeta repertoires from subjects exposed to, actively infected with, or recovered from COVID-19. A de-identified subject ID, COVID-19 status, age in years and sex were almost always included in the sample metadata. A freely available public database, intended as a resource for researchers studying the immune response to SARS-CoV-2, is where the repertoires were released. The prospective study material was composed of cDNA or gDNA derived from T cells, B-cell-depleted T cells, or PBMCs. Where HLA class I and class II types were available, the types were taken from metadata supplied by the sample provider, not from assay-based typing.

The collaborating institutions used their own protocols to collect whole blood in K2EDTA tubes. Collaborator samples were shipped for TCRbeta analysis as frozen whole blood, isolated PBMCs, or DNA extracted from either sample type. This clone was recorded a few times. Its specific antigen is unknown. Base qualities are not recorded, but no much larger clone differs from it by a single base. TCRbeta CDR3 regions were amplified from genomic DNA using the immunoSEQ Assay, a bias-controlled multiplex PCR. In the source study's methods: The number of nucleated cells in each sample was estimated from the amplification of reference gene primers within the assay. To quantify the absolute abundance of each unique TCRbeta CDR3 rearrangement, sequence reads were collapsed and filtered. For each sample, productive Simpson clonality was calculated by taking the square root of Simpson's diversity index across productive rearrangements. The clones in this table, taken by TCRdb from immuneACCESS, are in-frame only. Not every clone is retained; where verified, under half of the shortfall comes from an unresolved V gene, and the cause of the rest is unknown. The DNA gave D and trimming, while V, J and clone size come from that table. The sample table contains tens of thousands of clones; only one count was recorded for 70% to 85% of them. Roughly 43% of the sample is in the top ten clones.

What the work shows at the level of the full study, not this receptor alone: Clinical and demographic metadata were provided uncurated, with the amount varying by source and participant.

The sequence was collected from a woman aged 80 or over with acute or convalescent COVID-19. Sequenced material: peripheral blood.

In nucleotides, the sequence is TGTGCCAGCAGTTTTAACAGGGCCAACTATGGCTACACCTTC. Its coded protein is CASSFNRANYGYTF. The chain links TRBV28 with TRBJ1-2, with a weak D call of TRBD1 (6 bases match). The CDR3 sequence holds 14 residues, the cysteine and phenylalanine included. The read is trimmed to its CDR3 DNA, 42 bases read in frame from base 1. V and J lose 3 bases and 2 bases, and a span of 10 bases separates them. CDR1 is given as MDHEN and CDR2 as SYDVKM, both from the germline V gene.